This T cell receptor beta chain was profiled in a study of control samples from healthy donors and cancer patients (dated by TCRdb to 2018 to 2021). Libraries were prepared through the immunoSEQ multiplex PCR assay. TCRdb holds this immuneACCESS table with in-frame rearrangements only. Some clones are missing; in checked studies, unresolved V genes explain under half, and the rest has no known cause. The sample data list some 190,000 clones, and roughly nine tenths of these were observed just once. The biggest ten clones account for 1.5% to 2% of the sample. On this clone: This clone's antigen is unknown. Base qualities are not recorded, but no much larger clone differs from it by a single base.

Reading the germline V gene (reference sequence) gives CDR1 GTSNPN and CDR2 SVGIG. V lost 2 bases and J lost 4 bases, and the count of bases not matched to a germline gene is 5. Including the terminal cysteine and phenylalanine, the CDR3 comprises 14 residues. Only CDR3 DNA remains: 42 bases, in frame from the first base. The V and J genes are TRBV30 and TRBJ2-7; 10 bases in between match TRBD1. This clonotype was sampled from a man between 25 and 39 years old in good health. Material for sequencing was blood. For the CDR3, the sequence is CAWSRGQGTYEQYF. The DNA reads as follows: TGTGCCTGGAGTAGGGGACAGGGGACGTACGAGCAGTACTTC.